This T cell receptor (beta chain) was sequenced during a study of shared clonotypes between healthy human individuals. As originally analysed: Filtering differed because ImmunoSEQ produced junction-only sequences that carried no quality scores. Profiled with immunoSEQ multiplex PCR; TCRdb holds only in-frame clones, not every one. The V and J calls and clone size come from that table; D and trimming were worked out from the DNA. This table has 2 million to 2.5 million clones, 92% appearing once. General study points: Estimated clonotype richness was generally higher in naive than memory subsets.

A remark on this clone: Its antigen is unknown.

V lost 1 base, J lost 2 bases, and 3 bases lay in between. The V gene's germline CDR1 is SNHLY and CDR2 FYNNEI. This CDR3 has 14 amino acids. Sequencing was done on a sample of naive CD4+ T cells from PBMCs. The subset is: CD45RA+ positively selected. The chain employs TRBV2 and TRBJ2-6, with D unresolved. This sequence originates from a man aged 18 to 35 in good health. Some clones in this sample may be carry-over from other donors' samples. CDR3 coding DNA: TGTGCCAGCAGTGAAGTAACTGGGGCCAACGTCCTGACTTTC. Translated, it gives CASSEVTGANVLTF.